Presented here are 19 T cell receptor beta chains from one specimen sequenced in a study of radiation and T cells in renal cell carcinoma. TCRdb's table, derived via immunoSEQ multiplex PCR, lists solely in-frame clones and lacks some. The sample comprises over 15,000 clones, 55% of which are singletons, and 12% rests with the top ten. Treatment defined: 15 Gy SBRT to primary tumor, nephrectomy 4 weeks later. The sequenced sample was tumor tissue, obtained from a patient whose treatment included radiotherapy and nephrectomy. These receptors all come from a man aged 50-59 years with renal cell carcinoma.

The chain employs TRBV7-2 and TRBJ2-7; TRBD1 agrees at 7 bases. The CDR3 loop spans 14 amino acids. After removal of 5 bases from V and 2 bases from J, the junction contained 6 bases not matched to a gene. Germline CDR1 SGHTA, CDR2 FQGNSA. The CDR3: CASSTGTAPYEQYF. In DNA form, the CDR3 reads TGTGCCAGCAGCACCGGGACAGCTCCCTACGAGCAGTACTTC. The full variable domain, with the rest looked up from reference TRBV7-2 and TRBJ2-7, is GAGVSQSPSNKVTEKGKDVELRCDPISGHTALYWYRQSLGQGLEFLIYFQGNSAPDKSGLPSDRFSAERTGGSVSTLTIQRTQQEDSAVYLCASSTGTAPYEQYFGPGTRLTVT.

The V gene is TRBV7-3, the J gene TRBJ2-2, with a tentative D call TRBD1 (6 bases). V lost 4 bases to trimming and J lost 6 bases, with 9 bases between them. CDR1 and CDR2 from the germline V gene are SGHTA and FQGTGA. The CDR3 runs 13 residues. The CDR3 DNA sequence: TGTGCCAGCAGCTCCCGACAGGCCGGGGAGCTGTTTTTT. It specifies CASSSRQAGELFF.

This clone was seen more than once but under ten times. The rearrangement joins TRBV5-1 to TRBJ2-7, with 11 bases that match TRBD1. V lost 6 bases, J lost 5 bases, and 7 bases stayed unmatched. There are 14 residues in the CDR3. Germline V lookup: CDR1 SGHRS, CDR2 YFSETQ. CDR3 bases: TGCGCCAGCACCAGGACAGGGGGCAGGGACGAGCAGTACTTC. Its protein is CASTRTGGRDEQYF.

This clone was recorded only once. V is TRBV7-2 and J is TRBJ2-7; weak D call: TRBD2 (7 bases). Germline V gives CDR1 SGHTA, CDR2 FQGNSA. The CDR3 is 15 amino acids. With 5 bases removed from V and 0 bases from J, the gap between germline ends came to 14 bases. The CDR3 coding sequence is TGTGCCAGCAGCCAAAGCGGGACACGCTCCTACGAGCAGTACTTC. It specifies CASSQSGTRSYEQYF.

The CDR3 coding sequence is TGTGCCAGCAGTTTGGGGCCCACCTACGAGCAGTACTTC. Encoded protein: CASSLGPTYEQYF. This sequence joins TRBV27 and TRBJ2-7; D may be TRBD1 (5 bases). V shed 3 bases and J shed 2 bases, with 8 bases lying between them. Germline loops: CDR1 MNHEY, CDR2 SMNVEV (reference sequence). The CDR3 consists of 13 residues.

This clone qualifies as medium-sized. CDR3 sequence reads: CASSVTSRGNYGYTF. The CDR3 DNA follows: TGTGCCAGCAGCGTCACGTCCAGGGGAAACTATGGCTACACCTTC. The gene calls are TRBV9 and TRBJ1-2; tentatively, D is TRBD1 (6 bases). Per the germline V gene, CDR1 is SGDLS and CDR2 is YYNGEE. The CDR3 contains 15 residues. V lost 2 bases, J lost 2 bases, and 13 bases lay in between. The full variable domain, with the rest looked up from reference TRBV9 and TRBJ1-2, is DSGVTQTPKHLITATGQRVTLRCSPRSGDLSVYWYQQSLDQGLQFLIQYYNGEERAKGNILERFSAQQFPDLHSELNLSSLELGDSALYFCASSVTSRGNYGYTFGSGTRLTVV.

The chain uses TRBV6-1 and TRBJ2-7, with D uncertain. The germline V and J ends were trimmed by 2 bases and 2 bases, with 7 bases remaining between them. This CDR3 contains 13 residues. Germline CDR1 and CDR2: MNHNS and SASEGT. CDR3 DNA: TGTGCCAGCAGTGAAAACAGCCCCTACGAGCAGTACTTC. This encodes CASSENSPYEQYF.

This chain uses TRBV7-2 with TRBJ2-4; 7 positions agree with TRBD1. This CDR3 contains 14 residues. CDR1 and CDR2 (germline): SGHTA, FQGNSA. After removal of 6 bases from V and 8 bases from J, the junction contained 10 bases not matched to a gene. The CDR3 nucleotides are TGTGCCAGCAGGAATCAGGGGGTGCTGGACATTCAGTACTTC. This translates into CASRNQGVLDIQYF.

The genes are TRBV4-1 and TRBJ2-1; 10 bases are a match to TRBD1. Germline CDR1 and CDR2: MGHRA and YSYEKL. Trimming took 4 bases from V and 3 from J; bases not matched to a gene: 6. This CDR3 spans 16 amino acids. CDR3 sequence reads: CASSPSGTGDYNEQFF. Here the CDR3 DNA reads TGCGCCAGCAGCCCTTCCGGGACAGGGGACTACAATGAGCAGTTCTTC.

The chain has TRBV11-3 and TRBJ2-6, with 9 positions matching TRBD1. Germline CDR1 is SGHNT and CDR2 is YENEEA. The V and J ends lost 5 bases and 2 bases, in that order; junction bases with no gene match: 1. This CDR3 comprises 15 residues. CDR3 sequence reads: CASSRQGAGANVLTF. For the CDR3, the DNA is TGTGCCAGCAGCAGACAGGGGGCTGGGGCCAACGTCCTGACTTTC.

CDR3 sequence: CASSIDIAQLNYGYTF. Here the CDR3 DNA reads TGTGCCAGTAGTATAGATATCGCTCAGTTAAACTATGGCTACACCTTC. J is TRBJ1-2 and V is TRBV19; no clear D gene. Trimming cost V 0 bases and J 2 bases, with 13 bases left between them. Germline V gene sequence: CDR1 LNHDA, CDR2 SQIVND (reference sequence). The CDR3 sequence is 16 residues long.

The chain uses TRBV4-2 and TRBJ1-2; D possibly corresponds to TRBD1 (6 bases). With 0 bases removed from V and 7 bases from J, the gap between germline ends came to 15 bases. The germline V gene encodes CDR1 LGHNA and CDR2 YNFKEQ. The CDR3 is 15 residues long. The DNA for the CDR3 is TGTGCCAGCAGCCAAGATCCCAGGGGAGAGAGTGGCTACACCTTC. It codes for CASSQDPRGESGYTF.

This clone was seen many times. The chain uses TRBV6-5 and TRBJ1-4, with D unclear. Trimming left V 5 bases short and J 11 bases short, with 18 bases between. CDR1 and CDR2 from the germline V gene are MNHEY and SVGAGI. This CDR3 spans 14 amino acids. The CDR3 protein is CASSKLDGVRKLFF. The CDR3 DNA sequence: TGTGCCAGCAGTAAACTGGACGGCGTTCGGAAACTGTTTTTT.

The CDR3 spells CASSRSGRWTGELFF. The DNA for the CDR3 is TGTGCCAGCAGCCGTAGCGGGAGATGGACCGGGGAGCTGTTTTTT. The rearrangement joins TRBV7-3 to TRBJ2-2; 9 positions match TRBD2. V lost 5 bases, J lost 5 bases, and 6 bases stayed unmatched. The CDR3 spans 15 residues. The germline CDR1 and CDR2 sequences are SGHTA and FQGTGA.

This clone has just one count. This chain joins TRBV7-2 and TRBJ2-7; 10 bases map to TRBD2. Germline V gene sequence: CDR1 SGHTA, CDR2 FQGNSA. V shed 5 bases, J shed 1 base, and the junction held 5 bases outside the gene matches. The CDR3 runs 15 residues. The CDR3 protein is CASSLSGGTSYEQYF. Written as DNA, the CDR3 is TGTGCCAGCAGCCTTAGCGGGGGGACGTCCTACGAGCAGTACTTC.

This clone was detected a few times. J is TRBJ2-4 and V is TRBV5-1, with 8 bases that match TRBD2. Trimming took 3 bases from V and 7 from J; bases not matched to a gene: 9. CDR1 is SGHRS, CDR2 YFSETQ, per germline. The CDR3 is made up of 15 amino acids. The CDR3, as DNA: TGCGCCAGCAGCTGGAATAGCGGGGATGGGAACATTCAGTACTTC. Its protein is CASSWNSGDGNIQYF.

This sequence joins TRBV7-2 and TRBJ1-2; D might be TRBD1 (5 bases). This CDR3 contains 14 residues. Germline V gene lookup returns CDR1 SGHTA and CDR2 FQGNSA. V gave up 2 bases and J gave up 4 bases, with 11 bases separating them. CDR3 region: CASSLTEGPYGYTF. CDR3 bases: TGTGCCAGCAGCTTAACCGAGGGGCCCTATGGCTACACCTTC.

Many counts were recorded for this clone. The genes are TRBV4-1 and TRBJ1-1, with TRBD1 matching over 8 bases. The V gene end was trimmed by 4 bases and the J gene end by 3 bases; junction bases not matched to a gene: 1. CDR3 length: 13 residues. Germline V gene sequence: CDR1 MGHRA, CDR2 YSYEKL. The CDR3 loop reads CASSRTGYTEAFF. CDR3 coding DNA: TGCGCCAGCAGCCGGACAGGGTACACTGAAGCTTTCTTT.

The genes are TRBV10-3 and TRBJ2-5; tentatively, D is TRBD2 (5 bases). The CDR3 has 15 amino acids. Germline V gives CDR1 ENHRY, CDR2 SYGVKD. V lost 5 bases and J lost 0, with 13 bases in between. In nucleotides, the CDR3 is TGTGCCATCAGTCCACAACCGGGGAACCAAGAGACCCAGTACTTC. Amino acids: CAISPQPGNQETQYF.